The sequence of this T cell receptor beta chain was determined in a study of blood T cell repertoires in COVID-19. Study-wide background: There were acute and convalescent COVID-19 samples, and they came from the United States, Italy and Spain.

Original data processing: How many nucleated cells were present was estimated from reference gene primer amplification. TCRdb keeps only in-frame clones here, not all; method: immunoSEQ multiplex PCR. V, J and clone size reflect that table, while D and trimming were determined from the DNA. The table includes about 230,000 clones, 70% to 85% detected once. Material for sequencing was peripheral blood. The clonotype originates from a woman between 35 and 50 years old who had recovered from COVID-19.

CDR3 nucleotides: TGTGCCAGCAGCCAAGCGGTCTCCGATAACGAGCAGTACTTC. Residues: CASSQAVSDNEQYF. V and J are TRBV3-1 (or the pseudogene TRBV3-2) and TRBJ2-7; D is undetermined. Trimming left V 1 base short and J 5 bases short, with 12 bases between. Germline V gene data show CDR1 as LGHDT and CDR2 as YNNKEL (reference sequence). This CDR3 region has 14 residues.